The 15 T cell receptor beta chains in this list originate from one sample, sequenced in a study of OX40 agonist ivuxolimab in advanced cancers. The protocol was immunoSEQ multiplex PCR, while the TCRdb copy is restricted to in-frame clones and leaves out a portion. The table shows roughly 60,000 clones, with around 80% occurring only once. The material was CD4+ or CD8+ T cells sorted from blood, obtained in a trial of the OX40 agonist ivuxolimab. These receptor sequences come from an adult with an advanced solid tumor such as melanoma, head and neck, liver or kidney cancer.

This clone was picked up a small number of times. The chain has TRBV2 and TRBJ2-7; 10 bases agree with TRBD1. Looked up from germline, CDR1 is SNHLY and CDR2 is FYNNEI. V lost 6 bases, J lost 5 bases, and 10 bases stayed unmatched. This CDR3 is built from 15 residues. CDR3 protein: CASSGDRGFNNEQYF. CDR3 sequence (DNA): TGTGCCAGCAGCGGGGACAGGGGATTTAACAACGAGCAGTACTTC.

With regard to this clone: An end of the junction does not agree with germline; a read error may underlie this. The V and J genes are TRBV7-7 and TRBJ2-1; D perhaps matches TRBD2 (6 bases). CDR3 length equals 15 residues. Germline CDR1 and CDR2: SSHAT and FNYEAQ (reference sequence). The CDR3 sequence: CASSLARRGNNEQFF. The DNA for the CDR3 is TGTGCTAGCAGCTTAGCGAGGCGGGGCAACAATGAGCAGTTCTTC.

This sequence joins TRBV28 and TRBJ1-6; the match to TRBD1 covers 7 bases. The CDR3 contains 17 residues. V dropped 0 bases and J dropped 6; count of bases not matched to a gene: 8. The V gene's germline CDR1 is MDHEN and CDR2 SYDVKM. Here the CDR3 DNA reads TGTGCCAGCAGTTTATGGTTATTGGGACAGCGTAATTCACCCCTCCACTTT. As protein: CASSLWLLGQRNSPLHF.

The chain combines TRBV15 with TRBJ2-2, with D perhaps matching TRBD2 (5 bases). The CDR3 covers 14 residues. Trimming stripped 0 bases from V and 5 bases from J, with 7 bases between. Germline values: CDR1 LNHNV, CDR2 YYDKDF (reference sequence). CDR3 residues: CATSRDEGTGELFF. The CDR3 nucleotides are TGTGCCACCAGCAGAGATGAGGGTACCGGGGAGCTGTTTTTT. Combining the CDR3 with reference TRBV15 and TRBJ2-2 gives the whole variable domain DAMVIQNPRYQVTQFGKPVTLSCSQTLNHNVMYWYQQKSSQAPKLLFHYYDKDFNNEADTPDNFQSRRPNTSFCFLDIRSPGLGDTAMYLCATSRDEGTGELFFGEGSRLTVL.

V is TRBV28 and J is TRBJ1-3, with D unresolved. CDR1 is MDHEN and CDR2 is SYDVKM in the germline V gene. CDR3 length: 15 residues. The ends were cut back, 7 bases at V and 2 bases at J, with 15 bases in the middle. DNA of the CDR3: TGTGCCAGCACCCGAACGGGGTTTGCTGGAAACACCATATATTTT. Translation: CASTRTGFAGNTIYF.

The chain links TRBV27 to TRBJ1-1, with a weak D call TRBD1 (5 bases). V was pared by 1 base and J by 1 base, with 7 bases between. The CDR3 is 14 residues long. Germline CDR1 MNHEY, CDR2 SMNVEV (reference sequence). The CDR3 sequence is CASSLWGSNTEAFF. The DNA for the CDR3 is TGTGCCAGCAGTTTATGGGGCTCGAACACTGAAGCTTTCTTT.

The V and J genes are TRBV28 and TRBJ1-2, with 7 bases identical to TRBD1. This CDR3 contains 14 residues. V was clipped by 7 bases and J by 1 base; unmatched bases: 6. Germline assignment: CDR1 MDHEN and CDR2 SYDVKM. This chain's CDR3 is CASIGTELNYGYTF. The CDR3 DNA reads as TGTGCCAGCATTGGGACAGAACTTAACTATGGCTACACCTTC.

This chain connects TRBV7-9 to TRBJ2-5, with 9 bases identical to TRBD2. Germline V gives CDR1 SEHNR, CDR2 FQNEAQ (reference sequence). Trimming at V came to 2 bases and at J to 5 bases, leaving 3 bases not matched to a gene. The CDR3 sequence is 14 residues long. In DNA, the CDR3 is TGTGCCAGCAGCTTATTTAGCGGGAGTGAGACCCAGTACTTC. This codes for CASSLFSGSETQYF.

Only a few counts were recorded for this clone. In nucleotides, the CDR3 is TGTGCCAGCAGCCGACGGGAGTGGGGTCAGCCCCAGCATTTT. It is translated as CASSRREWGQPQHF. The chain recombines TRBV7-2 with TRBJ1-5, with D hard to call. The length of the CDR3 is 14 residues. The germline V gene encodes CDR1 SGHTA and CDR2 FQGNSA. Between the trimmed V and J ends, which lost 5 bases and 6 bases, there was a span of 14 bases.

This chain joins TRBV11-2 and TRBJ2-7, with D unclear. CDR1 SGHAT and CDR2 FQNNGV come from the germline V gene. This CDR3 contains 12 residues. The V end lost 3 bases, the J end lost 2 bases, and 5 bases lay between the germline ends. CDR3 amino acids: CASSFLAYEQYF. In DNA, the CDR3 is TGTGCCAGCAGCTTCTTGGCCTACGAGCAGTACTTC.

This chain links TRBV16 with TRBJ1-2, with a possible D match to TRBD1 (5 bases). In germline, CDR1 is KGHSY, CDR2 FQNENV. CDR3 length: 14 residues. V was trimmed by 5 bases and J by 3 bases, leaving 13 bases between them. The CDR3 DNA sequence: TGTGCCAGCAGCAAGGCAATAGGGGACTATGGCTACACCTTC. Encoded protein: CASSKAIGDYGYTF.

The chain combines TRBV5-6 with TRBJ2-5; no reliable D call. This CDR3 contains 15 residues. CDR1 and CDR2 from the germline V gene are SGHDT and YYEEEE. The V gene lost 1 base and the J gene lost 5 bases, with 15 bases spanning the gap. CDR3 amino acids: CASSLRVWSGETQYF. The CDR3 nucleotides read TGTGCCAGCAGCTTGCGGGTCTGGAGTGGGGAGACCCAGTACTTC.

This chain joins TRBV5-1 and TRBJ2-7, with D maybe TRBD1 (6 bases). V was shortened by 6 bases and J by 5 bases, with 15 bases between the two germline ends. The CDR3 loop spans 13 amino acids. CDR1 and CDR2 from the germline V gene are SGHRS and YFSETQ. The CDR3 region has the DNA TGCGCCAGCAACCAACAGGGAGCCCACGAGCAGTACTTC. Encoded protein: CASNQQGAHEQYF.

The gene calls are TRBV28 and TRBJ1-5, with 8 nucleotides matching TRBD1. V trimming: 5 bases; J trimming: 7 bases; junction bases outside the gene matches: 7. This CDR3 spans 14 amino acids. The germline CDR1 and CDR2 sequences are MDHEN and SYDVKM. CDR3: CASSPGTGRQPQHF. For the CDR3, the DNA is TGTGCCAGCAGTCCGGGGACAGGCAGGCAGCCCCAGCATTTT. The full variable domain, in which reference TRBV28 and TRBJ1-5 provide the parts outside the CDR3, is DVKVTQSSRYLVKRTGEKVFLECVQDMDHENMFWYRQDPGLGLRLIYFSYDVKMKEKGDIPEGYSVSREKKERFSLILESASTNQTSMYLCASSPGTGRQPQHFGDGTRLSIL.

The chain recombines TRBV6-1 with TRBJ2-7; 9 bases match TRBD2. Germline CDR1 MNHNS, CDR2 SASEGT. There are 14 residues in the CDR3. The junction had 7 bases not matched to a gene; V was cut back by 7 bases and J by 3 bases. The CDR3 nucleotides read TGTGCCAGCATTTTACTAGCGGGTTACTACGAGCAGTACTTC. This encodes CASILLAGYYEQYF.